The rows below give T cell receptor beta chains drawn from one sample of a study of early T cells in non-severe SARS-CoV-2 infection. TCRdb re-called the 5' RACE reads through MiXCR, storing one row per CDR3 protein. The repertoire holds tens of thousands of distinct CDR3 sequences, with 10% as singletons. Material: whole blood, obtained at baseline. The receptors were sampled from an adult who was a healthcare worker with PCR-confirmed SARS-CoV-2 infection or an uninfected control (not recorded which). Each CDR3 is given without its conserved first and last residue.

CDR3 protein: ASSTGTSGEKQY
J gene: TRBJ2-7
V gene: TRBV6-6

CDR3 protein: ASSVVRGGSTDTQY
J gene: TRBJ2-3
V gene: TRBV7-9

CDR3 protein: ASSGLAGANSYNEQF
J gene: TRBJ2-1
V gene: TRBV11-2

CDR3 protein: ASSPGQGRGPYEQY
J gene: TRBJ2-7
V gene: TRBV10-1

CDR3 protein: ASSLRDRGYEQY
J gene: TRBJ2-7
V gene: TRBV7-2

CDR3 protein: ASSPRDRATNEKLF
J gene: TRBJ1-4
V gene: TRBV28

CDR3 protein: SARDQTSGGTRAYEQY
J gene: TRBJ2-7
V gene: TRBV20-1

CDR3 protein: ASSVGQVTGELF
J gene: TRBJ2-2
V gene: TRBV9

CDR3 protein: ASSLDQVAF
J gene: TRBJ1-1
V gene: TRBV7-9

CDR3 protein: ASNFGSLYGYT
J gene: TRBJ1-2
V gene: TRBV6-1

CDR3 protein: ASSLEQGAYNEQF
J gene: TRBJ2-1
V gene: TRBV5-1

CDR3 protein: ASSHLRVPFGYT
J gene: TRBJ1-2
V gene: TRBV6-2/TRBV6-3

CDR3 protein: ASALGPGGNQPQH
J gene: TRBJ1-5
V gene: TRBV12-5

CDR3 protein: ASSSAGARYNEQF
J gene: TRBJ2-1
V gene: TRBV7-4

CDR3 protein: ASTRPRGRYEQY
J gene: TRBJ2-7
V gene: TRBV6-1

CDR3 protein: AWSSQGILGYT
J gene: TRBJ1-2
V gene: TRBV30

CDR3 protein: ASSPRIAGLETDTQY
J gene: TRBJ2-3
V gene: TRBV7-6

CDR3 protein: AITTRRGKDDGYT
J gene: TRBJ1-2
V gene: TRBV10-3

CDR3 protein: ASSPGHEAF
J gene: TRBJ1-1
V gene: TRBV18

CDR3 protein: ASISSSRTEAF
J gene: TRBJ1-1
V gene: TRBV3-1

CDR3 protein: ASSDREYGRSSGNTIY
J gene: TRBJ1-3
V gene: TRBV7-6

CDR3 protein: ASSRRRVTTDTQY
J gene: TRBJ2-3
V gene: TRBV12-3/TRBV12-4

CDR3 protein: ASSPQGAQLNTGELF
J gene: TRBJ2-2
V gene: TRBV3-1

CDR3 protein: ASIIAGGPSGTDTQY
J gene: TRBJ2-3
V gene: TRBV28

CDR3 protein: ASSFLGAKNYEQY
J gene: TRBJ2-7
V gene: TRBV28

CDR3 protein: ASSYEVNSPLH
J gene: TRBJ1-6
V gene: TRBV6-2/TRBV6-3

CDR3 protein: ASSVLPEDYGYT
J gene: TRBJ1-2
V gene: TRBV9

CDR3 protein: ASSLSGNYGYT
J gene: TRBJ1-2
V gene: TRBV5-1

CDR3 protein: ASMTGVQETQY
J gene: TRBJ2-5
V gene: TRBV6-6

CDR3 protein: AWSEGEQY
J gene: TRBJ2-7
V gene: TRBV30

CDR3 protein: ASTRPTSGNEQF
J gene: TRBJ2-1
V gene: TRBV6-6

CDR3 protein: AWSAENTEAF
J gene: TRBJ1-1
V gene: TRBV30

CDR3 protein: ASSRSPGQGNSPLH
J gene: TRBJ1-6
V gene: TRBV6-5

CDR3 protein: ASSIEQRSYGYT
J gene: TRBJ1-2
V gene: TRBV19

CDR3 protein: ASSWDRNTEAF
J gene: TRBJ1-1
V gene: TRBV5-5

CDR3 protein: ASSHTSGSSYEQY
J gene: TRBJ2-7
V gene: TRBV6-6

CDR3 protein: ASSSPHRGGNEKLF
J gene: TRBJ1-4
V gene: TRBV6-2/TRBV6-3

CDR3 protein: ASSLTPPPDTQY
J gene: TRBJ2-3
V gene: TRBV5-1

CDR3 protein: ASSGAGPTLTDTQY
J gene: TRBJ2-3
V gene: TRBV7-2

CDR3 protein: ASSATRGGSNTQY
J gene: TRBJ2-3
V gene: TRBV7-2

CDR3 protein: AISDILAGASYNSPLH
J gene: TRBJ1-6
V gene: TRBV10-3